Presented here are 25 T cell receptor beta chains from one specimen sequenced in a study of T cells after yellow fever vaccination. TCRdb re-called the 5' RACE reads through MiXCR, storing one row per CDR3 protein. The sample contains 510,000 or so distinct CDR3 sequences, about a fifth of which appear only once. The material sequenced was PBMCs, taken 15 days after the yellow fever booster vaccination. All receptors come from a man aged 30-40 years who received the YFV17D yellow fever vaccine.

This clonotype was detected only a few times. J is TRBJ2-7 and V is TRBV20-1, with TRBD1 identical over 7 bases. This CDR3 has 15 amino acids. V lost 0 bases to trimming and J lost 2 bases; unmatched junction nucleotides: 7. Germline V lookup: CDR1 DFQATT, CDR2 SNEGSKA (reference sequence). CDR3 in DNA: TGCAGTGCTAGAGACTATCAGACAGGGACCTACGAGCAGTACTTC. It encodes CSARDYQTGTYEQYF.

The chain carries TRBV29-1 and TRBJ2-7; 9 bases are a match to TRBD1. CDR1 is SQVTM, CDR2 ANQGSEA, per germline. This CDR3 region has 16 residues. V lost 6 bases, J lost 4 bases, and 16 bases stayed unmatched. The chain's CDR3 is CSVRDRVRTSKYEQYF. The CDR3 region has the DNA TGCAGCGTCCGGGACAGGGTTCGGACCTCGAAGTACGAGCAGTACTTC.

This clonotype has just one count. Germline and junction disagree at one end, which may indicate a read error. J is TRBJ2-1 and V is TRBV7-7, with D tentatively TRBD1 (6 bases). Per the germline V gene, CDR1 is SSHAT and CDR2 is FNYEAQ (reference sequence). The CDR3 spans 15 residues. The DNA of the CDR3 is TGTGCTAGCAGCTTAGCCCCAGGGGCCTACAATGAGCAGTTCTTC. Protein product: CASSLAPGAYNEQFF.

CDR3 bases: TGCAGTGCTTTACGGACTAGCGGGAGGTCTGGGCAGTACTTC. Amino acid sequence: CSALRTSGRSGQYF. The rearrangement links TRBV20-1 to TRBJ2-7; 14 positions agree with TRBD2. The germline CDR1 and CDR2 sequences are DFQATT and SNEGSKA (reference sequence). V lost 5 bases and J lost 9; bases outside the gene matches: 9. The CDR3 runs 14 residues.

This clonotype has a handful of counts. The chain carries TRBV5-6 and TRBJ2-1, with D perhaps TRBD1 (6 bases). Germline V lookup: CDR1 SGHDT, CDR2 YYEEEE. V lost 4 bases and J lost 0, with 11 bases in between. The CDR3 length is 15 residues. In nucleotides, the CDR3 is TGTGCCAGCAGCGTCCGGGACACCTCCTACAATGAGCAGTTCTTC. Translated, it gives CASSVRDTSYNEQFF.

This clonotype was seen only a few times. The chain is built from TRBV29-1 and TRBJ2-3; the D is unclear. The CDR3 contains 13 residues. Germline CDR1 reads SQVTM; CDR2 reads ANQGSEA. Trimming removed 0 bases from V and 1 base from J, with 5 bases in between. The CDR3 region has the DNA TGCAGCGTTGAAGATTCGGGCACAGATACGCAGTATTTT. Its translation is CSVEDSGTDTQYF.

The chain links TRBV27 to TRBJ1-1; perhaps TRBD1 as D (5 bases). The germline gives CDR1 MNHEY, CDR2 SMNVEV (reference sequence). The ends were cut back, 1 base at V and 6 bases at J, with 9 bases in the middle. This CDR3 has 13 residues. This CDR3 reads CASSLLGTSEAFF. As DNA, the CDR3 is TGTGCCAGCAGTTTATTAGGGACGTCTGAAGCTTTCTTT.

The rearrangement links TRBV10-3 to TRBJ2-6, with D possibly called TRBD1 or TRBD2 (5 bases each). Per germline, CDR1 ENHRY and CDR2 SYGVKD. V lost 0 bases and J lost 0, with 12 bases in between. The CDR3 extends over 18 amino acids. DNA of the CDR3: TGTGCCATCAGTGAGTCGGGACCCAATCACTCTGGGGCCAACGTCCTGACTTTC. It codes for CAISESGPNHSGANVLTF.

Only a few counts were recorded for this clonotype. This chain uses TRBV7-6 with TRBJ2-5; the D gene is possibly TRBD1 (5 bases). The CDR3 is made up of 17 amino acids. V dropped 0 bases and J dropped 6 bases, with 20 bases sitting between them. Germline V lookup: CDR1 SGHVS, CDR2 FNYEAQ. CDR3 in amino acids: CASSLASGPGKGKTQYF. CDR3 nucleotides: TGTGCCAGCAGCTTAGCGTCAGGGCCAGGGAAGGGGAAGACCCAGTACTTC.

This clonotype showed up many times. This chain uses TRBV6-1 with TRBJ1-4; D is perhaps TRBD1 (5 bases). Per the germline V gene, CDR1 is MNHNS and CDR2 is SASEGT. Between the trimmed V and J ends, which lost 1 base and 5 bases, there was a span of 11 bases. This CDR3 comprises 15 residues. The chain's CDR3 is CASSEVRGRNEKLFF. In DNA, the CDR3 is TGTGCCAGCAGTGAAGTTCGGGGCCGGAATGAAAAACTGTTTTTT.

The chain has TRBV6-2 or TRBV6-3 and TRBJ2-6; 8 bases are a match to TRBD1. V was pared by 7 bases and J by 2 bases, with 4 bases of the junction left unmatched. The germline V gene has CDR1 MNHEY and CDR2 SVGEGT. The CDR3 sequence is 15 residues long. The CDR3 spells CASTPGGAGANVLTF. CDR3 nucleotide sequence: TGTGCCAGCACCCCAGGGGGCGCTGGGGCCAACGTCCTGACTTTC.

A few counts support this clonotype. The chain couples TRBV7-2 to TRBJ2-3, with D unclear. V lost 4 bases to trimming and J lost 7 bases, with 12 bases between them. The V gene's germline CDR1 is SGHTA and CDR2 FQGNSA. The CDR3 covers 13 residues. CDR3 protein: CASSSSVGYTQYF. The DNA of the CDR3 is TGTGCCAGCAGCTCCTCGGTCGGGTATACGCAGTATTTT.

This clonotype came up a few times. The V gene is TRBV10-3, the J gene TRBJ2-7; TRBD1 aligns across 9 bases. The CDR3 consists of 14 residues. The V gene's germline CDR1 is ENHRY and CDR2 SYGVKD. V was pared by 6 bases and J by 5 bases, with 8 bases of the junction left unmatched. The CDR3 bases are TGTGCCATCAGGCCCGGGACAGGGTCCGACGAGCAGTACTTC. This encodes CAIRPGTGSDEQYF.

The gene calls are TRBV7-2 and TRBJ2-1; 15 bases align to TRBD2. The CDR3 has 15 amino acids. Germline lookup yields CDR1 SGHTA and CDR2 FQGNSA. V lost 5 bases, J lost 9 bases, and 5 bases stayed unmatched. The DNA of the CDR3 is TGTGCCAGCAGCAGGACTAGCGGGAGGGAAAGTGAGCAGTTCTTC. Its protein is CASSRTSGRESEQFF.

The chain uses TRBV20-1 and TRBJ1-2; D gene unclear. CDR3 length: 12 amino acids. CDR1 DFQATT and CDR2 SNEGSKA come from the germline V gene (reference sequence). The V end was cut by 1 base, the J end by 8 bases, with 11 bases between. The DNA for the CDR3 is TGCAGTGCTAGAGGCCCGGTTGAGGGCTACACCTTC. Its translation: CSARGPVEGYTF.

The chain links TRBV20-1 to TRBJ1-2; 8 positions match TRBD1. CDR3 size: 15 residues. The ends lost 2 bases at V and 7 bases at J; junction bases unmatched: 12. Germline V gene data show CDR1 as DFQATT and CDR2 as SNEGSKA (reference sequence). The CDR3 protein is CSARPQRPGQAGYTF. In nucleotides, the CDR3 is TGCAGTGCTAGACCCCAACGGCCGGGACAGGCTGGCTACACCTTC.

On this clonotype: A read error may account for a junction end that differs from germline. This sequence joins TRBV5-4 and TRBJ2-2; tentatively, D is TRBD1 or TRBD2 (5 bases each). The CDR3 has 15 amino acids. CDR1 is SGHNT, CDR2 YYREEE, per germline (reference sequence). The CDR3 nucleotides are TGTGCCAGCAGATTGGGGACGGGGAACACCGGGGAGCTGTTTTTT. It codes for CASRLGTGNTGELFF.

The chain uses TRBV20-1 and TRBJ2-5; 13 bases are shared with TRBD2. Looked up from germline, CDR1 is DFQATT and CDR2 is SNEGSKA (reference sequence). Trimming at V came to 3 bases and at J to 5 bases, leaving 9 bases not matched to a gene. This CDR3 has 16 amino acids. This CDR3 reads CSASGTSGIDPETQYF. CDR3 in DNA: TGCAGTGCTAGTGGGACTAGCGGGATAGACCCGGAGACCCAGTACTTC.

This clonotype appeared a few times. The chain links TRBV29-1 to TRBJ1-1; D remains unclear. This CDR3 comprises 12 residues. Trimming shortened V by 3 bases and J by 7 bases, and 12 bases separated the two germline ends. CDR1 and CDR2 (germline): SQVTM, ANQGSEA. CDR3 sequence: CSVESLGGEAFF. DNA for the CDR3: TGCAGCGTTGAGAGCCTCGGAGGTGAAGCTTTCTTT.

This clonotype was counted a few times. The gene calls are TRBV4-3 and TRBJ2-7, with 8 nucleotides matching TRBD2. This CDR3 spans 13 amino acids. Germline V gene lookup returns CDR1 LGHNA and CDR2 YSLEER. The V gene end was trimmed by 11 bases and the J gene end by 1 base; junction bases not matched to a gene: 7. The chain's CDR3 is CAAATSGSYEQYF. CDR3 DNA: TGCGCCGCAGCAACTAGCGGATCCTACGAGCAGTACTTC.

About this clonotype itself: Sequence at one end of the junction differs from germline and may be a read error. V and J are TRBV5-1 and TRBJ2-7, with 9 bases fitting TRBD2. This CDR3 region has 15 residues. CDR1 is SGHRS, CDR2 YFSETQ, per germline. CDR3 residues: CASSFIAGVSHEQYF. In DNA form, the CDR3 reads TGCGCCAGCAGCTTCATAGCGGGAGTCTCCCACGAGCAGTACTTC.

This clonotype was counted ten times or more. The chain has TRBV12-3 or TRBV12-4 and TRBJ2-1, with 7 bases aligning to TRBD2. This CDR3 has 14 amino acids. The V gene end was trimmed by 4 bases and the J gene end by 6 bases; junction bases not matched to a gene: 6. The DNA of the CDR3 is TGTGCCAGCAGTTCACCGGGGGGACGCAATGAGCAGTTCTTC. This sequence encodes CASSSPGGRNEQFF.

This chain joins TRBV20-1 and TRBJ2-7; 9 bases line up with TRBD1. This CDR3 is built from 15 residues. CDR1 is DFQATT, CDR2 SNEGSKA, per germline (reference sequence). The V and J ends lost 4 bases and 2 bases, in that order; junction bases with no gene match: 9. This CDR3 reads CSATGSGQGTYEQYF. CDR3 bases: TGCAGTGCTACCGGGTCGGGACAGGGCACCTACGAGCAGTACTTC.

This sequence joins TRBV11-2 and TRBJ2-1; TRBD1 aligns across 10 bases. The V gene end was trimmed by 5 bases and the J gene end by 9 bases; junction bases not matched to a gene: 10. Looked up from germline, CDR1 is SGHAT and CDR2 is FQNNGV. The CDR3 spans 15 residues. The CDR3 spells CASSPRTGGHFEQFF. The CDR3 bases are TGTGCCAGCAGCCCTCGGACAGGGGGTCATTTTGAGCAGTTCTTC.

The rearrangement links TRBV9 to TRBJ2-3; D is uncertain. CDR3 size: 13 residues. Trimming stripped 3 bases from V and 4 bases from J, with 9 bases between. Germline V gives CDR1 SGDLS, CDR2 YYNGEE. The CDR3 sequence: CASSDSVADTQYF. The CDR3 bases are TGTGCCAGCAGCGACTCGGTAGCAGATACGCAGTATTTT.